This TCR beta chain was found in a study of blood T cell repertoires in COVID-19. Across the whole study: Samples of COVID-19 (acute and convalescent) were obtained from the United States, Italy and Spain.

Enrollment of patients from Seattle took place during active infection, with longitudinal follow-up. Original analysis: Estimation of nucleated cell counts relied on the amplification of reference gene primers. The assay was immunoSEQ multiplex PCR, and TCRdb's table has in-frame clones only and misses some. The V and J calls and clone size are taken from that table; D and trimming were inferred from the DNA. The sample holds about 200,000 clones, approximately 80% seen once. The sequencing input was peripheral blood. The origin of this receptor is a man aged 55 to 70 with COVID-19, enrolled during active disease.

CDR3 nucleotides: TGTGCCAGAGAAAAGGGGGCCGCTGAAGCTTTCTTT. It specifies CAREKGAAEAFF. The gene calls are TRBV21-1 and TRBJ1-1; TRBD1 is the table's D call, not checked against the DNA. TRBV21-1 is given as a pseudogene. CDR3 length: 12 amino acids.